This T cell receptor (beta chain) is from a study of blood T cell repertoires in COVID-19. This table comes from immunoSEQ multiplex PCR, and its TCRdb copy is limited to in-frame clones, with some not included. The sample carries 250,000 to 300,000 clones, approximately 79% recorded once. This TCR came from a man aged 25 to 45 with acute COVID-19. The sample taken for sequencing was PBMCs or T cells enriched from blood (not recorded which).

In DNA form, the CDR3 reads TGTGCCAGCAGAAACTCACAGGACACTGAAGCTTTCTTT. Residues: CASRNSQDTEAFF. The rearrangement links TRBV7-8 to TRBJ1-1; a weak D match, TRBD1 (5 bases). V shed 6 bases and J shed 3 bases, with 11 bases lying between them. Germline V lookup: CDR1 SGHVS, CDR2 FQNEAQ. There are 13 residues in the CDR3.